The source of this T cell receptor beta chain is a study of cytomegalovirus exposure and HLA in healthy donors. Looking at the study overall: Early released data had 80 million or so unique TCRs, all coming from HLA-typed donors. Under 90% of several hundred genotyped donors fell in the Caucasian-associated ancestry cluster. Study-wide results and limits: Judged likely to be a sequencing artifact was a cluster of highly shared sequence variants.

On this clone itself: The antigen remains undetermined.

The primer mix had 60 Vbeta and 13 Jbeta primers. Clones were read by immunoSEQ multiplex PCR, and TCRdb kept only the in-frame ones, dropping some. Among approximately 140,000 clones listed, around 78% were seen once. The V gene end was trimmed by 4 bases and the J gene end by 1 base; junction bases not matched to a gene: 6. Per germline, CDR1 SGHDT and CDR2 YYEEEE. CDR3 length: 15 residues. The specimen was PBMCs. The sequence derives from a woman between 35 and 50 years old in good health and CMV-seropositive. This chain links TRBV5-6 with TRBJ2-7; 9 nucleotides align to TRBD2. CDR3 protein: CASSVGAGGSYEQYF. The CDR3 nucleotides are TGTGCCAGCAGCGTCGGAGCGGGAGGTTCCTACGAGCAGTACTTC.